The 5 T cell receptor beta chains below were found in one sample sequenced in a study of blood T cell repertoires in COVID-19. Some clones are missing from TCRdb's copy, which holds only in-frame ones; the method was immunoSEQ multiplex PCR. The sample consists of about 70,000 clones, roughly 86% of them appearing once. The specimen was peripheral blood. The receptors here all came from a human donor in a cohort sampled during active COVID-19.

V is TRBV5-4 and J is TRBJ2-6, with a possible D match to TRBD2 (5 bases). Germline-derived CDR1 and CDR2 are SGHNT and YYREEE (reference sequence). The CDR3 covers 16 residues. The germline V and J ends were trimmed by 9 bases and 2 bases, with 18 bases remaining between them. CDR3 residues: CATVIRGRPGANVLTF. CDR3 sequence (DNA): TGTGCCACCGTAATACGGGGTCGCCCTGGGGCCAACGTCCTGACTTTC.

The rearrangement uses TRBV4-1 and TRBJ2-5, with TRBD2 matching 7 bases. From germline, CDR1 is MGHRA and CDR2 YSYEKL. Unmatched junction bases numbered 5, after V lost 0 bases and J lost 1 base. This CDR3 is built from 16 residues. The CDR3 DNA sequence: TGCGCCAGCAGCCAAGATGAGCGGACTAGCCAAGAGACCCAGTACTTC. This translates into CASSQDERTSQETQYF.

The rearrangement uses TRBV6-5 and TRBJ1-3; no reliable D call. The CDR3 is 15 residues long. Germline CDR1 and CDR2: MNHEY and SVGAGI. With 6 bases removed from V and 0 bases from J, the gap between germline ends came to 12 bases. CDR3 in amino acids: CASSLQAISGNTIYF. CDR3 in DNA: TGTGCCAGCAGCCTCCAGGCCATCTCTGGAAACACCATATATTTT.

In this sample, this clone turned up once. The CDR3 spells CASSPTGVVTNEKLFF. Here the CDR3 DNA reads TGTGCCAGCTCACCTACAGGGGTGGTGACTAATGAAAAACTGTTTTTT. This rearrangement joins TRBV18 to TRBJ1-4, with TRBD1 matching 7 bases. Germline V lookup: CDR1 KGHSH, CDR2 LQKENI. V trimming: 3 bases; J trimming: 2 bases; junction bases outside the gene matches: 6. The CDR3 is made up of 16 amino acids.

CDR3: CASSATAQETQYF. The CDR3 region has the DNA TGTGCCAGCAGTGCGACAGCTCAAGAGACCCAGTACTTC. The chain joins TRBV12-3 or TRBV12-4 to TRBJ2-5; D is perhaps TRBD1 (5 bases). Trimming removed 5 bases at V and 2 bases at J, with 9 bases between. CDR3 size: 13 residues.